The clone carrying this T cell receptor beta chain was detected many times. Its cognate antigen is unknown. This record comes from a study of read filtering for tumor transcriptome and immune sequencing. Study-wide background: Fewer than ten patients were R-ISS I, some 16 were R-ISS II, about seven were R-ISS III. Study results and caveats: Single-read clonotypes: roughly 86% of IR-seq clonotypes (roughly 3.5% of reads), more than 70% of RNA-seq clonotypes (44.6% of reads). Without single-read clonotypes, shared clonotype proportions correlated more between IR-seq and RNA-seq.

CDR3 length: 17 amino acids. V lost 4 bases, J lost 7 bases, and 23 bases lay in between. The germline V gene encodes CDR1 MNHEY and CDR2 SVGAGI. Molecular barcoded adaptors covering alpha/delta and beta/gamma chains were used on approximately 400 ng RNA. Each CDR3 protein gets one entry after TCRdb re-called the reads with MiXCR. The repertoire includes about 46,000 distinct CDR3 sequences, about 12% of them detected once, and about 14% sits in the top ten. V and J are TRBV6-5 and TRBJ2-1; D call uncertain. The sequencing input was a population of CD138-negative cells sorted from bone marrow. The receptor's source is a donor at least 40 years old with multiple myeloma. CDR3 DNA sequence: TGTGCCAGCAGTTCCTACCCTCCTAAGACCCGCAGGAATGAGCAGTTCTTC. It specifies CASSSYPPKTRRNEQFF.